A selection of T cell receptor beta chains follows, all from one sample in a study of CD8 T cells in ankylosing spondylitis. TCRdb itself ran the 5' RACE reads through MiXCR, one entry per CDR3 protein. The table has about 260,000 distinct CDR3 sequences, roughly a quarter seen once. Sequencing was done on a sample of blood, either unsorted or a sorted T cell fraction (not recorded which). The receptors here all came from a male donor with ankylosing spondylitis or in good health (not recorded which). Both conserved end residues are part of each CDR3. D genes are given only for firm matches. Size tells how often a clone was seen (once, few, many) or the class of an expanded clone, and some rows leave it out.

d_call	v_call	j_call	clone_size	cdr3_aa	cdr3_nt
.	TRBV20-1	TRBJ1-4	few	CSASWGGTAEKLFF	TGCAGTGCTAGTTGGGGCGGGACGGCTGAAAAACTGTTTTTT
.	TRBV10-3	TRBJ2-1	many	CAISEASYNEQFF	TGTGCCATCAGTGAGGCTAGCTACAATGAGCAGTTCTTC
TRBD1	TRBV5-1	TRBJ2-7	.	CASSSGTGGEQYF	TGCGCCAGCAGCTCCGGGACAGGGGGGGAGCAGTACTTC
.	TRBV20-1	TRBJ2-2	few	CSARDRMGGELFF	TGCAGTGCTAGAGATCGTATGGGCGGGGAGCTGTTTTTT
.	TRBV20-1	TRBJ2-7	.	CSTLGLVGHEQYF	TGCAGCACCCTGGGTCTCGTCGGCCACGAGCAGTACTTC
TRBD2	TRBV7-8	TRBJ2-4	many	CASSLGRGVNIQYF	TGTGCCAGCAGCTTAGGGCGGGGGGTAAACATTCAGTACTTC
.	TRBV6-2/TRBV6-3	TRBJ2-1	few	CASSQQVAQFF	TGTGCCAGCAGCCAGCAGGTGGCGCAGTTCTTC
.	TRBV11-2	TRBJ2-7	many	CASSFAQGPYEQYF	TGTGCCAGCAGCTTCGCACAGGGCCCCTACGAGCAGTACTTC
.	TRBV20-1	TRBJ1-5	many	CSAIGGLEPQHF	TGCAGTGCTATCGGAGGGTTGGAGCCCCAGCATTTT
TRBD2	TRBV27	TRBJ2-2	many	CASELAANTGELFF	TGTGCCAGCGAACTAGCGGCGAACACCGGGGAGCTGTTTTTT
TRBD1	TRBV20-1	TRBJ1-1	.	CSARGQGAEAFF	TGCAGTGCTAGAGGCCAGGGGGCTGAAGCTTTCTTT
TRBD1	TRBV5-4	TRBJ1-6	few	CASSLDRNNSPLHF	TGTGCCAGCAGCCTGGACAGGAACAATTCACCCCTCCACTTT
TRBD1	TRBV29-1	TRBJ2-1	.	CSVDTDRSSYNEQFF	TGCAGCGTTGATACGGACAGGAGCTCCTACAATGAGCAGTTCTTC
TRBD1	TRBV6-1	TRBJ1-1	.	CASSPKGQGARTEAFF	TGTGCCAGCTCGCCTAAGGGACAGGGGGCCCGTACTGAAGCTTTCTTT
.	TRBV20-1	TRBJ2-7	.	CSARDSSGSDNYEQYF	TGCAGTGCTAGAGATAGTTCTGGATCAGACAACTACGAGCAGTACTTC
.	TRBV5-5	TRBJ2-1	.	CASIMDGAYNEQFF	TGTGCCAGCATCATGGACGGGGCCTACAATGAGCAGTTCTTC
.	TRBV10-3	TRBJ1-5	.	CAISARQSNQPQHF	TGTGCCATCAGCGCTAGACAGTCTAATCAGCCCCAGCATTTT
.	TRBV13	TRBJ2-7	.	CASSRRTRGEDEQYF	TGTGCCAGCAGCCGTAGAACTCGGGGAGAGGACGAGCAGTACTTC
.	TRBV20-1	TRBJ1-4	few	CSASLRATNEKLFF	TGCAGTGCTAGCTTGCGTGCAACTAATGAAAAACTGTTTTTT
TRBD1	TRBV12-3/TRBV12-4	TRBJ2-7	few	CASRPDRGKQYF	TGTGCCAGCAGACCAGACAGGGGTAAGCAGTACTTC
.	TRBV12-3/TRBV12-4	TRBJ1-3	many	CASVREVSGNTIYF	TGTGCCAGCGTGAGAGAGGTCTCTGGAAACACCATATATTTT
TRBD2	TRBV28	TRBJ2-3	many	CALGGVDSRDTQYF	TGTGCCCTGGGGGGGGTGGACTCCCGGGATACGCAGTATTTT
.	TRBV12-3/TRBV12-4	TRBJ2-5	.	CASRLLQTNPQYF	TGTGCCAGCAGACTACTACAAACCAACCCCCAGTACTTC
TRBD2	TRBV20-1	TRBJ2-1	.	CSAPSGTSGGNEQFF	TGCAGTGCCCCCTCCGGGACTAGCGGAGGGAATGAGCAGTTCTTC
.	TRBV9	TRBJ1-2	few	CASSAIWNYTF	TGTGCCAGCAGCGCGATCTGGAACTACACCTTC
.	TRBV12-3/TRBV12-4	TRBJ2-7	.	CASSPSGTRAYEQYF	TGTGCCAGCAGCCCATCCGGGACAAGGGCCTACGAGCAGTACTTC
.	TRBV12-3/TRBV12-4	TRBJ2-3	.	CASVTGGADTQYF	TGTGCCAGCGTTACAGGGGGGGCGGATACGCAGTATTTT
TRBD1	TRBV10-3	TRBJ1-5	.	CAISSRTGNQPQHF	TGTGCCATCAGTAGCCGGACAGGGAATCAGCCCCAGCATTTT
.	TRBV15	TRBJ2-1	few	CATSRGPEGNNEQFF	TGTGCCACCAGCAGGGGACCCGAGGGTAACAATGAGCAGTTCTTC
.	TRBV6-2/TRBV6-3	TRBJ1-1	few	CASSYTRTANTEAFF	TGTGCCAGCAGTTACACCCGGACCGCGAACACTGAAGCTTTCTTT
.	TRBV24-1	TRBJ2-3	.	CATSDQAVDTQYF	TGTGCCACCAGTGACCAGGCAGTAGATACGCAGTATTTT
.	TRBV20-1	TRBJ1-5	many	CSARADSHRQPQHF	TGCAGTGCTAGAGCAGACAGTCATCGTCAGCCCCAGCATTTT
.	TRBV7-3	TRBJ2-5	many	CASSPNMRETQYF	TGTGCCAGCAGCCCCAATATGAGGGAGACCCAGTACTTC
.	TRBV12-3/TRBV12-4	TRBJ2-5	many	CASGAHGGEETQYF	TGTGCCAGCGGCGCACACGGTGGCGAAGAGACCCAGTACTTC
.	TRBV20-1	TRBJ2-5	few	CSARLDPETQYF	TGCAGTGCTCGACTGGATCCAGAGACCCAGTACTTC
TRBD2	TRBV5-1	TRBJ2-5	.	CASSMDLSGGQETQYF	TGCGCCAGCAGCATGGACCTTAGCGGGGGGCAAGAGACCCAGTACTTC
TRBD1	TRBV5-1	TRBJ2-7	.	CASSYGAGGRYEQYF	TGCGCCAGCAGCTATGGAGCAGGGGGCCGATACGAGCAGTACTTC
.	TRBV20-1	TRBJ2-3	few	CSAEGLSSTDTQYF	TGCAGTGCTGAAGGTCTCTCTAGCACAGATACGCAGTATTTT
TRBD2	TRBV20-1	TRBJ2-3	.	CSATTSGGATDTQYF	TGCAGTGCCACCACTAGCGGGGGGGCGACAGATACGCAGTATTTT
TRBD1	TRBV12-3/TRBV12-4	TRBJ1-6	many	CASSLGQGAPPHF	TGTGCCAGCAGTTTAGGACAGGGGGCTCCCCCCCACTTT
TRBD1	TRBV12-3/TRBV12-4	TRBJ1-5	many	CASSPGTGSNQPQHF	TGTGCCAGCAGTCCCGGGACAGGGTCAAATCAGCCCCAGCATTTT
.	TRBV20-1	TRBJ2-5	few	CSASGSYIETQYF	TGCAGTGCTAGTGGCAGCTACATAGAGACCCAGTACTTC
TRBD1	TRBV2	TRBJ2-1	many	CASRGDRGGHNEQFF	TGTGCCAGCCGAGGTGACAGGGGTGGACACAATGAGCAGTTCTTC
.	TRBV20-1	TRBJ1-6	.	CSALPTLAGWHF	TGCAGTGCTCTCCCGACACTGGCGGGGTGGCACTTT
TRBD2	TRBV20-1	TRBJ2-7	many	CSARDHWRTSITYEQYF	TGCAGTGCTAGAGATCATTGGAGGACTAGCATAACCTACGAGCAGTACTTC
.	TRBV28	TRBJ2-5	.	CASIAAGRAWETQYF	TGTGCCAGCATCGCCGCCGGCAGGGCTTGGGAGACCCAGTACTTC
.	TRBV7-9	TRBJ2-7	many	CASSYPGQGISYEQYF	TGTGCCAGCAGCTACCCTGGGCAGGGGATCTCCTACGAGCAGTACTTC
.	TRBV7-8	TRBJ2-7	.	CASSRTRGDPYEQYF	TGTGCCAGCAGCCGTACGCGAGGGGACCCCTACGAGCAGTACTTC
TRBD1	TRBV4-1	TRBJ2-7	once	CASSQPTGGLYEQYF	TGCGCCAGCAGCCAACCGACAGGGGGGTTGTACGAGCAGTACTTC
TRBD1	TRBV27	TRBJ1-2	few	CASSPRTGEGGYTF	TGTGCCAGCAGTCCCCGGACAGGGGAGGGTGGCTACACCTTC
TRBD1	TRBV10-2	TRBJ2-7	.	CASSSWTGSYEQYF	TGCGCCAGCAGTTCCTGGACAGGCTCCTACGAGCAGTACTTC
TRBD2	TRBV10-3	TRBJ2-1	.	CAISEFPGTSGGGPEQFF	TGTGCCATCAGTGAATTCCCCGGGACTAGCGGGGGGGGTCCTGAGCAGTTCTTC
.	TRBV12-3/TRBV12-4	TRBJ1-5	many	CASSLVGSNQPQHF	TGTGCCAGCAGTTTAGTTGGTAGCAATCAGCCCCAGCATTTT